This T cell receptor beta chain was observed in a study of memory CD4+ T cells and cytomegalovirus serostatus. The overall study: Donors were healthy Belgian adults, 9 or 10 CMV seropositive and roughly 25 seronegative.

The CDR3 has 12 residues. Deletions cut 6 bases from V and 1 base from J, with 4 bases between. CDR1 and CDR2 from the germline V gene are MNHNY and SVGAGI (reference sequence). The protocol was immunoSEQ multiplex PCR, while the TCRdb copy is restricted to in-frame clones and leaves out a portion. This sample has about 58,000 clones, with 82% found just once. This clone was picked up one time. The sort gate was single viable CD3+CD4+CD8-CD45RO+ cells for memory CD4+ T cells. After thawing, CD4+ T cells were positively selected. This chain joins TRBV6-6 and TRBJ1-3; unclear D gene. The sequence was collected from an adult in good health and CMV-seronegative. Some clones in this sample may be carry-over from other donors' samples. Sequenced: memory CD4+ T cells from blood. In nucleotides, the CDR3 is TGTGCCAGCAGGGCATCTGGAAACACCATATATTTT. This codes for CASRASGNTIYF.